Following are 19 T cell receptor beta chains from one sample sequenced in a study of neoadjuvant nivolumab and ipilimumab in lung cancer. Repertoires were generated with immunoSEQ multiplex PCR, while TCRdb's copy carries only in-frame clones and drops some. The sample yields around 20,000 clones, 76% seen once. This specimen consisted of tumor tissue, obtained after neoadjuvant nivolumab, alone or with ipilimumab, at or shortly before surgery. The receptor set was obtained from an adult with non-small cell lung cancer.

This chain links TRBV5-1 with TRBJ2-1; D perhaps matches TRBD1 (6 bases). The CDR3 is 15 amino acids. Germline V gene sequence: CDR1 SGHRS, CDR2 YFSETQ. The V end lost 3 bases, the J end lost 3 bases, and 13 bases lay between the germline ends. The CDR3: CASSSYRVGYNEQFF. CDR3 nucleotide sequence: TGCGCCAGCAGCTCCTACAGGGTGGGCTACAATGAGCAGTTCTTC.

V and J are TRBV7-2 and TRBJ1-3, with 8 bases matching TRBD1. This CDR3 comprises 14 residues. V lost 5 bases to trimming and J lost 6 bases; unmatched junction nucleotides: 6. Germline CDR1 reads SGHTA; CDR2 reads FQGNSA. The DNA of the CDR3 is TGTGCCAGCAGCAGGGACAGGTCCCTAAACACCATATATTTT. This gives the protein CASSRDRSLNTIYF.

The chain recombines TRBV2 with TRBJ2-3; TRBD1 matches at 10 bases. V was pared by 3 bases and J by 5 bases, with 5 bases of the junction left unmatched. The CDR3 is 15 residues long. Looked up from germline, CDR1 is SNHLY and CDR2 is FYNNEI. CDR3 DNA: TGTGCCAGCAGTGATCGACAGGGGGCCATAGATACGCAGTATTTT. Protein sequence: CASSDRQGAIDTQYF.

V gene TRBV6-6 combines with J gene TRBJ1-4; possible D gene TRBD1, 5 bases. From germline, CDR1 is MNHNY and CDR2 SVGAGI (reference sequence). The CDR3 totals 16 residues. V gave up 6 bases and J gave up 3 bases, with 17 bases separating them. The CDR3 DNA sequence: TGTGCCAGCAGGACTCCTGGGGGGGACTCTAATGAAAAACTGTTTTTT. Its translation: CASRTPGGDSNEKLFF.

The chain recombines TRBV4-1 with TRBJ2-7; D perhaps matches TRBD1 (6 bases). Per the germline V gene, CDR1 is MGHRA and CDR2 is YSYEKL. Between the trimmed V and J ends, which lost 2 bases and 1 base, there was a span of 15 bases. This CDR3 comprises 16 residues. Here the CDR3 reads CASSQSLLTGSYEQYF. In DNA form, the CDR3 reads TGCGCCAGCAGCCAATCCCTCCTGACAGGTTCCTACGAGCAGTACTTC.

This clone showed up just a few times. The chain couples TRBV7-9 to TRBJ2-5; TRBD1 matches at 9 bases. The CDR3 sequence is 16 residues long. Germline V gene lookup returns CDR1 SEHNR and CDR2 FQNEAQ (reference sequence). Trimming cost V 7 bases and J 4 bases; bases outside gene matches: 13. The CDR3 loop reads CASTQGGQGLGETQYF. The CDR3 bases are TGTGCCAGCACCCAAGGGGGACAGGGATTGGGAGAGACCCAGTACTTC. Based on the CDR3 plus reference TRBV7-9 and TRBJ2-5, the full variable domain is DTGVSQNPRHKITKRGQNVTFRCDPISEHNRLYWYRQTLGQGPEFLTYFQNEAQLEKSRLLSDRFSAERPKGSFSTLEIQRTEQGDSAMYLCASTQGGQGLGETQYFGPGTRLLVL.

The chain combines TRBV5-5 with TRBJ1-3; TRBD1 might be the D (6 bases). V lost 4 bases and J 4 bases, leaving 9 bases between the germline ends. CDR3 length: 13 amino acids. Germline CDR1 reads SGHKS; CDR2 reads YYEKEE (reference sequence). CDR3 in DNA: TGTGCCAGCAGCGAGGGGGACGGAAACACCATATATTTT. Translation gives CASSEGDGNTIYF.

In its sample, this clone was seen once. The chain links TRBV7-8 to TRBJ1-5; D gene unclear. Germline V CDR1 and CDR2: SGHVS, FQNEAQ. The V and J ends lost 3 bases and 1 base respectively, with 10 bases between them. This CDR3 is built from 15 residues. The CDR3 bases are TGTGCCAGCAGCTTGCGAGTTACAAGCAATCAGCCCCAGCATTTT. Translating gives CASSLRVTSNQPQHF. Complete variable domain (other parts from reference TRBV7-8 and TRBJ1-5): GAGVSQSPRYKVAKRGQDVALRCDPISGHVSLFWYQQALGQGPEFLTYFQNEAQLDKSGLPSDRFFAERPEGSVSTLKIQRTQQEDSAVYLCASSLRVTSNQPQHFGDGTRLSIL.

This chain links TRBV7-8 with TRBJ1-1, with D hard to call. The germline V and J ends were trimmed by 0 bases and 7 bases, with 9 bases remaining between them. From germline, CDR1 is SGHVS and CDR2 FQNEAQ. The CDR3 extends over 13 amino acids. Here the CDR3 DNA reads TGTGCCAGCAGCTTAGCCCAGCCCTATGAAGCTTTCTTT. This codes for CASSLAQPYEAFF.

The chain uses TRBV13 and TRBJ2-2; the D is unclear. V lost 3 bases, J lost 4 bases, and 6 bases lay in between. The germline gives CDR1 PRHDT, CDR2 FYEKMQ (reference sequence). This CDR3 comprises 13 residues. This chain's CDR3 is CASSFSTTGELFF. CDR3 in DNA: TGTGCCAGCAGCTTCAGTACCACCGGGGAGCTGTTTTTT.

This chain uses TRBV9 with TRBJ2-1, with TRBD1 identical over 12 bases. In germline, CDR1 is SGDLS, CDR2 YYNGEE. The CDR3 runs to 17 residues. Trimming removed 4 bases from V and 8 bases from J; junction bases left unmatched: 13. The CDR3 DNA follows: TGTGCCAGCAGCTCCCCCACGAGGGGACAGGGGGCCGATGAGCAGTTCTTC. Its translation: CASSSPTRGQGADEQFF.

By share, this clone ranks as medium-sized (0.01 to 0.1%). V usage is TRBV18 and J usage is TRBJ2-1; D might be TRBD1 or TRBD2, each matching 6 bases. This CDR3 spans 16 amino acids. Germline V gene sequence: CDR1 KGHSH, CDR2 LQKENI. The V gene lost 6 bases and the J gene lost 1 base, with 16 bases spanning the gap. The CDR3 coding sequence is TGTGCCAGCTCCGACCCCGGGGGCCCTTCCTACAATGAGCAGTTCTTC. Its protein is CASSDPGGPSYNEQFF.

The rearrangement uses TRBV27 and TRBJ2-2; D possibly uses TRBD1 or TRBD2 (5 bases each). Germline V gene lookup returns CDR1 MNHEY and CDR2 SMNVEV (reference sequence). The CDR3 loop spans 21 amino acids. V lost 2 bases, J lost 6 bases, and 31 bases lay in between. The CDR3 nucleotides read TGTGCCAGCAGTTTAGGGACCCCGTGGCTTGGAAGATCCGTCGGGGCCGGGGAGCTGTTTTTT. Amino acids: CASSLGTPWLGRSVGAGELFF.

The chain joins TRBV4-1 to TRBJ2-5; the D gene is possibly TRBD2 (6 bases). There are 15 residues in the CDR3. Germline-derived CDR1 and CDR2 are MGHRA and YSYEKL. V lost 2 bases to trimming and J lost 1 base, with 11 bases between them. CDR3 sequence (DNA): TGCGCCAGCAGCCAATCTTACGGGGGCCAAGAGACCCAGTACTTC. Translated: CASSQSYGGQETQYF.

CDR3 residues: CASSLLLAGVGGTGELFF. CDR3 DNA: TGTGCCAGCAGCTTACTTCTAGCGGGAGTAGGTGGCACCGGGGAGCTGTTTTTT. The chain couples TRBV7-9 to TRBJ2-2, with 10 bases aligning to TRBD2. The CDR3 has 18 residues. Germline V lookup: CDR1 SEHNR, CDR2 FQNEAQ (reference sequence). Losses at the gene ends were 2 bases for V and 4 bases for J; bases not matched to a gene: 10.

The V call is TRBV9, the J call TRBJ2-7, with TRBD1 as a possible D gene (7 bases). CDR1 and CDR2 (germline): SGDLS, YYNGEE. Trimming pared 5 bases from V and 6 bases from J, leaving 12 bases between. This CDR3 is 12 amino acids long. The chain's CDR3 is CASSSGGGEQYF. The CDR3 region has the DNA TGTGCCAGCAGTTCAGGGGGAGGCGAGCAGTACTTC. The complete variable domain, with remaining parts taken from reference TRBV9 and TRBJ2-7, reads DSGVTQTPKHLITATGQRVTLRCSPRSGDLSVYWYQQSLDQGLQFLIQYYNGEERAKGNILERFSAQQFPDLHSELNLSSLELGDSALYFCASSSGGGEQYFGPGTRLTVT.

The chain joins TRBV18 to TRBJ2-1; 8 bases fit TRBD2. V was clipped by 6 bases and J by 6 bases; unmatched bases: 7. The germline V gene has CDR1 KGHSH and CDR2 LQKENI. The length of the CDR3 is 14 residues. CDR3 nucleotides: TGTGCCAGCTCCCCCCGGGGGGGACTCAATGAGCAGTTCTTC. It specifies CASSPRGGLNEQFF. The entire variable domain, with the rest obtained from reference TRBV18 and TRBJ2-1, is as follows: NAGVMQNPRHLVRRRGQEARLRCSPMKGHSHVYWYRQLPEEGLKFMVYLQKENIIDESGMPKERFSAEFPKEGPSILRIQQVVRGDSAAYFCASSPRGGLNEQFFGPGTRLTVL.

This clone was counted only a few times. The chain is built from TRBV10-1 and TRBJ1-5; 7 bases are shared with TRBD1. The CDR3 is made up of 20 amino acids. The germline V gene has CDR1 WNHNN and CDR2 SYGVQD (reference sequence). Trimming cost V 6 bases and J 0 bases; bases outside gene matches: 20. CDR3 residues: CASRDFTGALTTSSNQPQHF. The DNA of the CDR3 is TGCGCCAGCAGGGACTTCACAGGGGCCCTTACAACCTCTAGCAATCAGCCCCAGCATTTT.

This rearrangement joins TRBV5-4 to TRBJ1-2, with a weak D call TRBD1 (6 bases). V was pared by 4 bases and J by 8 bases, with 9 bases between. CDR1 is SGHNT, CDR2 YYREEE, per germline (reference sequence). The CDR3 is made up of 11 amino acids. Here the CDR3 reads CASSERGGYTF. CDR3 in DNA: TGTGCCAGCAGCGAGAGGGGGGGCTACACCTTC.